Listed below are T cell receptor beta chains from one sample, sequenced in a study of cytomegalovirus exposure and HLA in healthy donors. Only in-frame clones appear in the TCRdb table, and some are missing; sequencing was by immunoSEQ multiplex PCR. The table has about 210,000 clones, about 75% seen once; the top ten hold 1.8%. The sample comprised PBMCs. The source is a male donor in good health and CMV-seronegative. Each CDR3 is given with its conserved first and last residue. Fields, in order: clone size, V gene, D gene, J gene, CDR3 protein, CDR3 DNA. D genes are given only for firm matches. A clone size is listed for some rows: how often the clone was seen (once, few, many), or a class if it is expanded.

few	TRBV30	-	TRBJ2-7	CAWSRFSYEQYF	TGTGCCTGGAGTCGGTTCTCCTACGAGCAGTACTTC
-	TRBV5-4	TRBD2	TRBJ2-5	CASKPLAGGPETQYF	TGTGCCAGCAAACCTCTAGCGGGAGGGCCAGAGACCCAGTACTTC
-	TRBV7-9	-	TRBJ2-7	CSSSLPMRGYEQYF	TGTTCCAGCAGCTTACCCATGCGGGGCTACGAGCAGTACTTC
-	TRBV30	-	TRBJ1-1	CAWSERDTEAFF	TGTGCCTGGAGTGAGCGGGACACTGAAGCTTTCTTT
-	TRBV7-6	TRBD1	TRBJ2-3	CASSLGTGTDTQYF	TGTGCCAGCAGCTTAGGGACAGGGACAGATACGCAGTATTTT
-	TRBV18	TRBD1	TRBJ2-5	CASSPSGRMTGGYGTQYF	TGTGCCAGCTCGCCATCCGGGCGAATGACAGGGGGCTATGGGACCCAGTACTTC
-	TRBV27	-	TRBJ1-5	CASSPSDSSNQPQHF	TGTGCCAGCAGTCCTTCGGACTCTTCTAATCAGCCCCAGCATTTT
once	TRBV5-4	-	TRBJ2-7	CASSLFDRLPYEQYF	TGTGCCAGCAGCTTGTTCGATAGACTTCCCTACGAGCAGTACTTC
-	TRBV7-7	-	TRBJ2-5	CASSLTQGETQYF	TGTGCTAGCAGCTTAACTCAGGGAGAGACCCAGTACTTC
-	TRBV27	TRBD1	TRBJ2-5	CASTRGQGDQETQYF	TGTGCCAGCACAAGGGGACAGGGGGACCAAGAGACCCAGTACTTC
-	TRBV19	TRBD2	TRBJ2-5	CASSMLAGVMETQYF	TGTGCCAGTAGTATGCTAGCGGGAGTTATGGAGACCCAGTACTTC
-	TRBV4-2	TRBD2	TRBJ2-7	CASSQTGLAGSSYEQYF	TGTGCCAGCAGCCAAACAGGACTAGCGGGTAGCTCCTACGAGCAGTACTTC
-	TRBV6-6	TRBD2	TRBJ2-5	CASRGGLAQETQYF	TGTGCCAGCAGGGGGGGACTAGCACAAGAGACCCAGTACTTC
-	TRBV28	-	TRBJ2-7	CASAFRGADYEQYF	TGTGCCAGCGCTTTCAGGGGGGCAGACTACGAGCAGTACTTC
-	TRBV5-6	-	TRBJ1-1	CASSLDRYAEAFF	TGTGCCAGCAGCTTGGATCGCTACGCTGAAGCTTTCTTT
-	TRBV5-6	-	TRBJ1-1	CASSARGLRSEAFF	TGTGCCAGCAGCGCAAGGGGTCTACGTTCTGAAGCTTTCTTT
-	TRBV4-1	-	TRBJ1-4	CASSQEGRVEEKLFF	TGCGCCAGCAGCCAAGAGGGCAGGGTGGAGGAAAAACTGTTTTTT
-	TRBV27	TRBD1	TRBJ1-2	CASSPGGFYGYTF	TGTGCCAGCAGTCCAGGGGGCTTTTATGGCTACACCTTC
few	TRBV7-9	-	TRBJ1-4	CASSSQQGYSWKLFF	TGTGCCAGCAGCTCACAACAGGGCTACTCTTGGAAACTGTTTTTT
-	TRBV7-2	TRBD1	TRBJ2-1	CASSTQGVFGEQFF	TGTGCCAGCAGCACCCAGGGGGTGTTTGGTGAGCAGTTCTTC
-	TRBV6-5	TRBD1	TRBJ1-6	CASSYDRARGLHF	TGTGCCAGCAGTTACGACAGGGCCAGAGGCCTCCACTTT
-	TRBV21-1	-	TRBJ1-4	CASSRTGECANEKLFF	TGTGCCAGCAGCCGGACAGGGGAGTGTGCTAATGAAAAACTGTTTTTT
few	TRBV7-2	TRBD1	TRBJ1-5	CASSTRGNQPQHF	TGTGCCAGCAGCACCAGGGGGAATCAGCCCCAGCATTTT
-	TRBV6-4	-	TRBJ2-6	CASSVEAGAGANVLTF	TGTGCCAGCAGTGTGGAGGCAGGGGCCGGGGCCAACGTCCTGACTTTC